This T cell receptor beta chain comes out of a study of OX40 agonist ivuxolimab in advanced cancers. A remark on this clone: Its antigen is not identified.

Overall study results and limits: Blood T cells, both CD4+ and CD8+, expanded clonally by week 6 at 0.1 to 3.0 mg/kg.

Sequenced by immunoSEQ multiplex PCR; TCRdb stores in-frame clones only, minus some. The data hold under 50,000 clones, with approximately 91% observed a single time. CDR3 length: 13 amino acids. CDR1 and CDR2 from the germline V gene are LNHNV and YYDKDF (reference sequence). V lost 5 bases and J 6 bases, leaving 10 bases between the germline ends. V and J are TRBV15 and TRBJ2-2; no definite D call. The sequence came from an adult with an advanced solid tumor such as melanoma, head and neck, liver or kidney cancer. Sample: CD4+ or CD8+ T cells sorted from blood, taken in a trial of the OX40 agonist ivuxolimab. CDR3 loop: CATSFTFSGELFF. CDR3 DNA sequence: TGTGCCACCAGCTTTACTTTCTCCGGGGAGCTGTTTTTT.